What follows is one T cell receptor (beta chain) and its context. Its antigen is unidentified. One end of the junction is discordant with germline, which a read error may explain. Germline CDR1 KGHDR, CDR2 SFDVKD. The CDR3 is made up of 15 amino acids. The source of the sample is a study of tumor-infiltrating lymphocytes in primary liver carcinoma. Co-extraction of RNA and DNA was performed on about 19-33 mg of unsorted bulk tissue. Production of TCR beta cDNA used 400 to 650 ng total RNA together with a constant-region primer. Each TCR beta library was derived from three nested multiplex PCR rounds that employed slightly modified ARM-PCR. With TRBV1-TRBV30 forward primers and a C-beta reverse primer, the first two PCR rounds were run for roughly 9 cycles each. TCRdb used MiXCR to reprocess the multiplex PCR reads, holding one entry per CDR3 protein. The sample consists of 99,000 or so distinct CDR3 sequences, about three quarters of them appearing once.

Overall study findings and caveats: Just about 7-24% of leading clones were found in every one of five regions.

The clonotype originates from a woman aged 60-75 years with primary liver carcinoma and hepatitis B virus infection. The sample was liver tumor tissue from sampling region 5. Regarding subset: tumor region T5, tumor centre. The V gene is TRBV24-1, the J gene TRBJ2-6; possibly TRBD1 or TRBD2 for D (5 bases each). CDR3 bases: TGTGCTACCAGCGAGGGAAGGGGTAAGGCCAACGTCCTGACTTTC. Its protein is CATSEGRGKANVLTF.